The sequence of this TCR beta chain was determined in a study of blood T cells in healthy people across ages. General study findings and limits: Strong correlation linked observed beta diversity and percent naive T cells.

As regards this clonotype: Its cognate antigen is unknown.

A second PCR of about 7 to 11 cycles used a sample-barcoded 5' primer and a J-beta primer mix. TCRdb recomputed calls from the 5' RACE reads with MiXCR, one row per CDR3 protein. Of hundreds of thousands of distinct CDR3 sequences in the sample, approximately 52% were seen once. The CDR3 runs 13 residues. Germline V gene data show CDR1 as SGHRS and CDR2 as YFSETQ. The junction had 9 bases not matched to a gene; V was cut back by 7 bases and J by 6 bases. This clonotype was sampled from a woman older than 75 in good health. Sample: blood. The chain employs TRBV5-1 and TRBJ1-1; 7 bases are shared with TRBD1. The CDR3 DNA sequence: TGCGCCAGCGGGTTAACCACAGGGGCTGAAGCTTTCTTT. The encoded protein is CASGLTTGAEAFF.